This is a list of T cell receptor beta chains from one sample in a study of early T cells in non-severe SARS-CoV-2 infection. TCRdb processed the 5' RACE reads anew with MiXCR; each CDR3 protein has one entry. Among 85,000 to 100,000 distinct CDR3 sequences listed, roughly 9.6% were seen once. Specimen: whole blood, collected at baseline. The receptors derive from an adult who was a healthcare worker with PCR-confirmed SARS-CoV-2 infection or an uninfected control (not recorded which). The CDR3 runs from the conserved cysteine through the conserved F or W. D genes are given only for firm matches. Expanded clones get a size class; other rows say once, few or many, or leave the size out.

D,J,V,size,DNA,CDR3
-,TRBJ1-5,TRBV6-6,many,TGTGCCAGCAGTTCTGTGGGGAATCAGCCCCAGCATTTT,CASSSVGNQPQHF
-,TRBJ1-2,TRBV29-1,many,TGCAGCGTTGTATCAAAATCTAACTATGGCTACACCTTC,CSVVSKSNYGYTF
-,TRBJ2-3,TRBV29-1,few,TGCAGCGTTGCTATTGCGAGCACAGATACGCAGTATTTT,CSVAIASTDTQYF
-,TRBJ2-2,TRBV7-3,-,TGTGCCAGCAGCTTCCTAGGGGACACCGGGGAGCTGTTTTTT,CASSFLGDTGELFF
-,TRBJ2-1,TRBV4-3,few,TGCGCCAGCAGCCAAGGCAATGGCGATGAGCAGTTCTTC,CASSQGNGDEQFF
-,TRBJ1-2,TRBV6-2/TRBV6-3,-,TGTGCCAGCAGACAGGGACCTGTTTATGGCTACACCTTC,CASRQGPVYGYTF
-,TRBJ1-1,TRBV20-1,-,TGCAGTGCTAGAGTGCAGATGAACACTGAAGCTTTCTTT,CSARVQMNTEAFF
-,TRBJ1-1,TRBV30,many,TGTGCCTGGAGTACCGGGGACTCTGAAGCTTTCTTT,CAWSTGDSEAFF
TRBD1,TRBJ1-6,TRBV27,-,TGTGCCAGCAGGCCTAGGACAGGGGTAGAGAGTAATTCACCCCTCCACTTT,CASRPRTGVESNSPLHF
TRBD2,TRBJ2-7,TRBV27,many,TGTGCCAGCAGGGGAAAACCGACTAGCGGGGGGAACGAGCAGTACTTC,CASRGKPTSGGNEQYF
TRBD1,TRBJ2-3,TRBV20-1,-,TGCAGTGCTAGGGGCCCAGGGCAGGGGGCCACAGATACGCAGTATTTT,CSARGPGQGATDTQYF
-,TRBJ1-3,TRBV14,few,TGTGCCAGCAGCCACCTGACAGCTGGAAACACCATATATTTT,CASSHLTAGNTIYF
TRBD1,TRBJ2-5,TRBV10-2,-,TGCGCCAGCAGTGCCCCGGGACAGGCGGGGACCCAGTACTTC,CASSAPGQAGTQYF
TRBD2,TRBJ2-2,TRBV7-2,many,TGTGCCAGCAGCTGGAGCGGGAGTGGAACCGGGGAGCTGTTTTTT,CASSWSGSGTGELFF
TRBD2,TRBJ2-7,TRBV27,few,TGTGCCAGCAGTTTTTTGGCTAGCGGGACCCCTCCCTACGAGCAGTACTTC,CASSFLASGTPPYEQYF
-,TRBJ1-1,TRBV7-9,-,TGTGCCAGCAGCTTTGCTATTCCCAGCGGCACTGAAGCTTTCTTT,CASSFAIPSGTEAFF
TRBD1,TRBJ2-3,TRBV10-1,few,TGCGCCAGCAGTGAGTCGACAGGGGGGGATACGCAGTATTTT,CASSESTGGDTQYF
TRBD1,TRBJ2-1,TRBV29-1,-,TGCAGCGTTGAGCTAGGCCGAGGGGGCGCGGGCAATGAGCAGTTCTTC,CSVELGRGGAGNEQFF
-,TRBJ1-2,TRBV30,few,TGTGCCTGGAGTCCGGGTCCGCGAAATGGCTACACCTTC,CAWSPGPRNGYTF
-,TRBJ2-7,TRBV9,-,TGTGCCAGCAGCGTAGGAGAGACAGGCAACCAGGGCAGCGAGCAGTACTTC,CASSVGETGNQGSEQYF
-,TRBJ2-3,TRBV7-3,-,TGTGCCAGCAGCTCACAGGGTTCTGGTACGCAGTATTTT,CASSSQGSGTQYF
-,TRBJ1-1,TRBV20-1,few,TGCAGTGCTCGGGACATCATGGGGAACACTGAAGCTTTCTTT,CSARDIMGNTEAFF
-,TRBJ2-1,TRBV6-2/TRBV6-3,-,TGTGCCAGCAGTTACTTCGGGGGAGAGGTCGATGAGCAGTTCTTC,CASSYFGGEVDEQFF
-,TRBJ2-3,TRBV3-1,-,TGTGCCAGCAGCCAAGCCCTGTCCACAGATACGCAGTATTTT,CASSQALSTDTQYF
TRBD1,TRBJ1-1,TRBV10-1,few,TGCGCCAGCAGCGATCGGAGACAGGGGGTGGGAGCTTTCTTT,CASSDRRQGVGAFF
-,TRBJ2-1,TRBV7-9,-,TGTGCCAGCAGCTTGGTCACACAAGAGCAGTTCTTC,CASSLVTQEQFF
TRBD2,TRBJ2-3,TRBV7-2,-,TGTGCCAGCCGCCCTAGCGGGAGCACTGGTACGCAGTATTTT,CASRPSGSTGTQYF
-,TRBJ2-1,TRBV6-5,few,TGTGCCACCCTTCAACGCGGTTCGAGCAGCAATGAGCAGTTCTTC,CATLQRGSSSNEQFF
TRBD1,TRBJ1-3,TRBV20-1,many,TGCAGTGCAACTCTCGACGGACAGGGAAACCTATATTTT,CSATLDGQGNLYF
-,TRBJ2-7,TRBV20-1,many,TGCAGTGCTAATGATAGGAACAGGGTTTCCTACGAGCAGTACTTC,CSANDRNRVSYEQYF
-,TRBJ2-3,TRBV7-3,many,TGTGCCAGCAGCTTAACTTCGGATACGCAGTATTTT,CASSLTSDTQYF
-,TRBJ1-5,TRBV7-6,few,TGTGCCAGCAGCTTAGAACTCCCCCGGGATGGACAGCCCCAGCATTTT,CASSLELPRDGQPQHF
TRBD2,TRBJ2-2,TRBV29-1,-,TGCAGCGTTGATACAGCGGGAAGGAGCACCGGGGAGCTGTTTTTT,CSVDTAGRSTGELFF
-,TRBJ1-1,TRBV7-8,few,TGTGCCAGCAGCACTTGGCTTCAGGGAAAGACTGAAGCTTTCTTT,CASSTWLQGKTEAFF
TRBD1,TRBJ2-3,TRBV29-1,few,TGCAGCCACAGGGGGCGGTCTGAAGATACGCAGTATTTT,CSHRGRSEDTQYF
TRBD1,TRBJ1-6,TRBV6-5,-,TGTGCCAGCAGTTACCGGACAGGAACCTATAATTCACCCCTCCACTTT,CASSYRTGTYNSPLHF
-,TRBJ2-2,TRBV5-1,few,TGCGCCAGCAGCTCTTGGGGGGCGAACACCGGGGAGCTGTTTTTT,CASSSWGANTGELFF